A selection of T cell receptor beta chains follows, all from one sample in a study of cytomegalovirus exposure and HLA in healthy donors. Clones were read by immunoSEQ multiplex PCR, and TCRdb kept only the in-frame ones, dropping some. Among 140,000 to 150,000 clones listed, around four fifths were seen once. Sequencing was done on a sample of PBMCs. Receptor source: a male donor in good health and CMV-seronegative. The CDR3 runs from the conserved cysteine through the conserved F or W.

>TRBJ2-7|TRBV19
CASSNSGTGSYEQYF
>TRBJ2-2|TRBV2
CASSEGGTGPKSGELFF
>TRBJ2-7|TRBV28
CASSPGGSSSYEQYF
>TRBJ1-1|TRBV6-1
CASSEALPWAAGNTEAFF
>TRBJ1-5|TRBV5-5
CASSLMLARSNQPQHF
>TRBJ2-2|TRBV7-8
CASTPPLAGEGTGELFF
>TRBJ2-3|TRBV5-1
CASSEDLGLDSTDTQYF
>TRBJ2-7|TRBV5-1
CASSTPGTGAREQYF
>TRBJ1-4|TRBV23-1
CASSQSRRVTGEELNEKLFF
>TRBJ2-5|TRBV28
CASSFPPRETQYF
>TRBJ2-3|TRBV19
CASSNFRGATDTQYF